A single sample gave rise to the 25 T cell receptor beta chains below, sequenced in a study of T cell responses to AZD1222 COVID-19 vaccine. Sequencing was performed with immunoSEQ multiplex PCR; in TCRdb, only in-frame clones are kept and a portion is missing. The data show around 120,000 clones, roughly 92% seen once. The sequencing here drew on peripheral blood, taken 28 days after the second AZD1222 dose. The receptors here all came from an adult who received the AZD1222 COVID-19 vaccine.

The chain employs TRBV27 and TRBJ2-2; D gene unclear. Germline-derived CDR1 and CDR2 are MNHEY and SMNVEV (reference sequence). This CDR3 is 10 amino acids long. Trimming removed 9 bases from V and 5 bases from J, with 4 bases in between. The CDR3 reads CASSTGELFF. CDR3 in DNA: TGTGCCAGTAGTACCGGGGAGCTGTTTTTT.

V is TRBV19 and J is TRBJ2-2, with 12 nucleotides matching TRBD2. CDR3 size: 16 residues. The V and J ends lost 7 bases and 0 bases, in that order; junction bases with no gene match: 3. The germline V gene encodes CDR1 LNHDA and CDR2 SQIVND (reference sequence). In DNA, the CDR3 is TGTGCCAGTATCGGACTAGCGGGGACGAACACCGGGGAGCTGTTTTTT. Protein product: CASIGLAGTNTGELFF.

In this sample, this clone turned up once. V and J are TRBV5-4 and TRBJ2-3; no clear D. The CDR3 is made up of 12 amino acids. Germline V lookup: CDR1 SGHNT, CDR2 YYREEE (reference sequence). V was cut by 4 bases and J by 7 bases, with 10 bases left in between. CDR3 bases: TGTGCCAGCAGCCCGGGTAGGAATACGCAGTATTTT. It codes for CASSPGRNTQYF. Full variable domain (outside the CDR3, taken from reference TRBV5-4 and TRBJ2-3): ETGVTQSPTHLIKTRGQQVTLRCSSQSGHNTVSWYQQALGQGPQFIFQYYREEENGRGNFPPRFSGLQFPNYSSELNVNALELDDSALYLCASSPGRNTQYFGPGTRLTVL.

The chain uses TRBV7-6 and TRBJ2-7; TRBD2 aligns across 9 bases. The length of the CDR3 is 15 residues. Germline CDR1 and CDR2: SGHVS and FNYEAQ. Trimming removed 5 bases from V and 3 bases from J; junction bases left unmatched: 8. The CDR3: CASSLPTSGIYEQYF. CDR3 nucleotides: TGTGCCAGCAGCCTACCGACTAGCGGCATCTACGAGCAGTACTTC.

The rearrangement uses TRBV28 and TRBJ1-5; a possible D gene is TRBD1 (5 bases). Germline V CDR1 and CDR2: MDHEN, SYDVKM. The CDR3 spans 11 residues. V lost 7 bases to trimming and J lost 9 bases, with 10 bases between them. Here the CDR3 reads CASTGPGPQHF. The CDR3 coding sequence is TGTGCCAGCACAGGGCCTGGGCCCCAGCATTTT.

J is TRBJ2-2 and V is TRBV29-1, with D possibly being TRBD1 (6 bases). The V gene lost 3 bases and the J gene lost 4 bases, with 18 bases spanning the gap. This CDR3 region has 16 residues. The germline V gene has CDR1 SQVTM and CDR2 ANQGSEA. The CDR3 loop is CSVEDTTGISTGELFF. For the CDR3, the DNA is TGCAGCGTTGAGGATACGACAGGTATTTCCACCGGGGAGCTGTTTTTT.

This chain joins TRBV5-4 and TRBJ1-4; 8 bases match TRBD1. The germline V gene encodes CDR1 SGHNT and CDR2 YYREEE (reference sequence). The CDR3 covers 15 residues. The junction had 1 base not matched to a gene; V was cut back by 3 bases and J by 0 bases. In DNA, the CDR3 is TGTGCCAGCAGCTCAGGGGGCACAACTAATGAAAAACTGTTTTTT. This encodes CASSSGGTTNEKLFF.

The chain is built from TRBV27 and TRBJ2-3; TRBD1 aligns across 9 bases. The ends lost 2 bases at V and 0 bases at J; junction bases unmatched: 12. This CDR3 is 19 amino acids long. CDR1 is MNHEY, CDR2 SMNVEV, per germline (reference sequence). The CDR3 sequence is CASSLVGNRGLPSTDTQYF. CDR3 nucleotides: TGTGCCAGCAGTTTAGTCGGTAACAGGGGGCTTCCCAGCACAGATACGCAGTATTTT.

This clone was counted only a few times. V is TRBV19 and J is TRBJ2-7, with D possibly being TRBD2 (5 bases). Trimming removed 5 bases from V and 2 bases from J, with 13 bases in between. The CDR3 totals 14 residues. Per germline, CDR1 LNHDA and CDR2 SQIVND (reference sequence). CDR3 DNA sequence: TGTGCCAGTAGTCCCTACCTGGAGGCCTACGAGCAGTACTTC. Protein: CASSPYLEAYEQYF.

The chain couples TRBV13 to TRBJ2-2; TRBD2 aligns across 14 bases. From germline, CDR1 is PRHDT and CDR2 FYEKMQ (reference sequence). This CDR3 has 15 residues. The ends lost 3 bases at V and 8 bases at J; junction bases unmatched: 2. The CDR3 loop is CASSLGLAGAGELFF. Written as DNA, the CDR3 is TGTGCCAGCAGCTTGGGACTAGCGGGAGCAGGGGAGCTGTTTTTT. Filled out from reference TRBV13 and TRBJ2-2, the complete variable domain reads AAGVIQSPRHLIKEKRETATLKCYPIPRHDTVYWYQQGPGQDPQFLISFYEKMQSDKGSIPDRFSAQQFSDYHSELNMSSLELGDSALYFCASSLGLAGAGELFFGEGSRLTVL.

V and J are TRBV5-3 and TRBJ1-5, with TRBD1 identical over 8 bases. TRBV5-3 is treated as an ORF (open reading frame) with a function not yet certain. V shed 2 bases, J shed 0 bases, and the junction held 7 bases outside the gene matches. There are 17 residues in the CDR3. DNA of the CDR3: TGTGCCAGAAGCTTCCGACAGGGGCGATATAGCAATCAGCCCCAGCATTTT. Its protein is CARSFRQGRYSNQPQHF.

The chain is built from TRBV4-2 and TRBJ2-7; weak D call: TRBD2 (6 bases). This CDR3 spans 16 amino acids. Trimming left V 1 base short and J 0 bases short, with 13 bases between. Germline assignment: CDR1 LGHNA and CDR2 YNFKEQ. CDR3 sequence reads: CASSQVVAGSSYEQYF. In DNA, the CDR3 is TGTGCCAGCAGCCAAGTCGTGGCGGGGAGCTCCTACGAGCAGTACTTC.

The chain recombines TRBV30 with TRBJ2-3; 15 bases agree with TRBD2. The germline CDR1 and CDR2 sequences are GTSNPN and SVGIG (reference sequence). Unmatched junction bases numbered 3, after V lost 8 bases and J lost 3 bases. The CDR3 extends over 14 amino acids. CDR3 amino acids: CAAGLAGGTDTQYF. The CDR3 nucleotides read TGTGCCGCGGGACTAGCGGGAGGTACAGATACGCAGTATTTT.

The chain is built from TRBV11-3 and TRBJ2-3; tentatively, D is TRBD1 or TRBD2 (5 bases each). CDR1 and CDR2 (germline): SGHNT, YENEEA. This CDR3 region has 15 residues. The ends were cut back, 1 base at V and 2 bases at J, with 10 bases in the middle. CDR3: CASSLGGSSTDTQYF. For the CDR3, the DNA is TGTGCCAGCAGCTTAGGGGGGAGTTCCACAGATACGCAGTATTTT.

The V call is TRBV7-3, the J call TRBJ2-1, with a possible D match to TRBD2 (6 bases). The CDR3 length is 15 residues. Trimming pared 3 bases from V and 9 bases from J, leaving 18 bases between. Germline CDR1 and CDR2: SGHTA and FQGTGA. CDR3: CASSFSAGGMVEQFF. The CDR3 DNA is TGTGCCAGCAGCTTCTCGGCGGGCGGGATGGTTGAGCAGTTCTTC. Together with reference TRBV7-3 and TRBJ2-1, the CDR3 gives the full variable domain: GAGVSQTPSNKVTEKGKYVELRCDPISGHTALYWYRQSLGQGPEFLIYFQGTGAADDSGLPNDRFFAVRPEGSVSTLKIQRTERGDSAVYLCASSFSAGGMVEQFFGPGTRLTVL.

The V gene is TRBV19, the J gene TRBJ2-1; D is uncertain. This CDR3 contains 13 residues. Germline-derived CDR1 and CDR2 are LNHDA and SQIVND (reference sequence). V was pared by 1 base and J by 5 bases, with 6 bases between. CDR3 loop: CASSIGGNNEQFF. The DNA for the CDR3 is TGTGCCAGTAGTATAGGCGGCAACAATGAGCAGTTCTTC. Based on the CDR3 plus reference TRBV19 and TRBJ2-1, the full variable domain is DGGITQSPKYLFRKEGQNVTLSCEQNLNHDAMYWYRQDPGQGLRLIYYSQIVNDFQKGDIAEGYSVSREKKESFPLTVTSAQKNPTAFYLCASSIGGNNEQFFGPGTRLTVL.

The chain couples TRBV7-6 to TRBJ2-2; D gene uncertain. The germline V gene has CDR1 SGHVS and CDR2 FNYEAQ. CDR3 length: 15 amino acids. Trimming left V 5 bases short and J 4 bases short, with 14 bases between. DNA of the CDR3: TGTGCCAGCAGCCCCAGGAGTGGGCGCACCGGGGAGCTGTTTTTT. This codes for CASSPRSGRTGELFF.

CDR3 bases: TGTGCCAGCAGCCAAGATCTTGGCGAAAAACTGTTTTTT. Amino acid sequence: CASSQDLGEKLFF. This sequence joins TRBV3-1 (or the pseudogene TRBV3-2) and TRBJ1-4, with D hard to call. Germline CDR1 reads LGHDT; CDR2 reads YNNKEL (reference sequence). This CDR3 has 13 residues. V was clipped by 0 bases and J by 8 bases, with 7 bases between them.

The chain uses TRBV30 and TRBJ2-5, with a tentative D call TRBD2 (6 bases). This CDR3 has 13 residues. V lost 4 bases to trimming and J lost 4 bases, with 13 bases between them. CDR1 is GTSNPN, CDR2 SVGIG, per germline (reference sequence). The DNA for the CDR3 is TGTGCCTGGACGTCGGGGGTTCCAGAGACCCAGTACTTC. This encodes CAWTSGVPETQYF.

V is TRBV20-1 and J is TRBJ1-1; D remains ambiguous. CDR1 and CDR2 from the germline V gene are DFQATT and SNEGSKA (reference sequence). With 7 bases removed from V and 0 bases from J, the gap between germline ends came to 6 bases. The CDR3 loop spans 11 amino acids. The CDR3 region is CSGQLNTEAFF. The DNA of the CDR3 is TGCAGTGGACAATTGAACACTGAAGCTTTCTTT.

This sequence joins TRBV7-9 and TRBJ1-4, with a weak D call TRBD1 (6 bases). Trimming removed 5 bases at V and 6 bases at J, with 13 bases between. This CDR3 is 14 amino acids long. Germline lookup yields CDR1 SEHNR and CDR2 FQNEAQ (reference sequence). The CDR3 here is CASSPGGGDEKLFF. CDR3 bases: TGTGCCAGCAGCCCGGGAGGGGGAGATGAAAAACTGTTTTTT.

This clone has just one count. This chain links TRBV6-2 or TRBV6-3 with TRBJ2-3; TRBD1 matches at 8 bases. The CDR3 spans 15 residues. From germline, CDR1 is MNHEY and CDR2 SVGEGT. Trimming cost V 5 bases and J 1 base; bases outside gene matches: 5. CDR3 sequence (DNA): TGTGCCAGCAGTCCGACGACAGGGGGCACAGATACGCAGTATTTT. Protein: CASSPTTGGTDTQYF.

The chain couples TRBV30 to TRBJ2-1; perhaps D is TRBD1 or TRBD2 (5 bases each). Trimming removed 1 base at V and 8 bases at J, with 9 bases between. The CDR3 contains 12 residues. Germline CDR1 is GTSNPN and CDR2 is SVGIG (reference sequence). This chain's CDR3 is CAWSGGPDEQFF. In DNA, the CDR3 is TGTGCCTGGAGTGGGGGACCTGATGAGCAGTTCTTC.

This chain connects TRBV28 to TRBJ1-5; D possibly corresponds to TRBD1 (5 bases). CDR3 length: 14 residues. The V gene lost 2 bases and the J gene lost 1 base, with 6 bases spanning the gap. Germline V gene lookup returns CDR1 MDHEN and CDR2 SYDVKM. CDR3 residues: CASSLEGSNQPQHF. DNA for the CDR3: TGTGCCAGCAGTTTAGAGGGGAGCAATCAGCCCCAGCATTTT.

The genes are TRBV2 and TRBJ1-2; TRBD1 aligns across 11 bases. Germline V gene sequence: CDR1 SNHLY, CDR2 FYNNEI. The trim removed 11 bases at V and 4 bases at J, leaving 6 bases unmatched. This CDR3 is built from 13 residues. CDR3 coding DNA: TGTGCCGGGTGGACAGGGGGCTTCTATGGCTACACCTTC. Residues: CAGWTGGFYGYTF. Combining the CDR3 with reference TRBV2 and TRBJ1-2 gives the whole variable domain EPEVTQTPSHQVTQMGQEVILRCVPISNHLYFYWYRQILGQKVEFLVSFYNNEISEKSEIFDDQFSVERPDGSNFTLKIRSTKLEDSAMYFCAGWTGGFYGYTFGSGTRLTVV.